These T cell receptor beta chains were read from a single sample in a study of T cells in Graves' hyperthyroidism and ophthalmopathy. Each CDR3 protein gets one entry after TCRdb re-called the multiplex PCR reads with MiXCR. Here the sample spans about 560,000 distinct CDR3 sequences, around 13% being singletons. Sequenced sample: blood. These receptors were collected from a woman between 35 and 50 years old with Graves' hyperthyroidism. Each CDR3 is given without its conserved first and last residue. Clone size is stated in some rows and not others, as once, few, many or a class when expanded.

clone_size | j_call | cdr3_length | v_call | cdr3_aa
many | TRBJ2-3 | 16 | TRBV28 | ASSLYKRTSLRADTQY
many | TRBJ2-1 | 14 | TRBV27 | ASSFPGLAGGLEQF
- | TRBJ2-1 | 11 | TRBV10-1 | ASSGLAGGERF
- | TRBJ2-7 | 12 | TRBV28 | ASSSPGTSNEQY
- | TRBJ2-1 | 13 | TRBV29-1 | SVKTLAGLINEQF
few | TRBJ2-7 | 12 | TRBV18 | ASSPPLGAYEQY
- | TRBJ2-2 | 12 | TRBV4-2 | ASAGGRDGGELF
many | TRBJ1-6 | 12 | TRBV27 | ASSLRSYNSPLH
- | TRBJ2-6 | 12 | TRBV27 | ASRTYSGANVLT
many | TRBJ1-1 | 16 | TRBV6-1 | ASNLLGGQGGPNTEAF
- | TRBJ2-1 | 13 | TRBV9 | ASSVGVSSYNEQF
many | TRBJ1-5 | 11 | TRBV12-3/TRBV12-4 | ASSLRGGGPQH
many | TRBJ2-3 | 15 | TRBV27 | ASSLSAGGARTDTQY
many | TRBJ2-7 | 12 | TRBV5-8 | ASSLSPDPYEQY
many | TRBJ2-7 | 14 | TRBV5-1 | ASSPGQGIKPYEQY
- | TRBJ2-3 | 13 | TRBV2 | ASNTDRAGLDTQY
many | TRBJ2-3 | 13 | TRBV7-3 | ASSFQAGRGDTQY
- | TRBJ1-2 | 13 | TRBV4-2 | ASSQVTGAGYGYT
many | TRBJ2-7 | 14 | TRBV5-1 | ASSSSGTSGTYEQY
- | TRBJ1-5 | 14 | TRBV19 | ASTAIGTVQNQPQH
- | TRBJ1-5 | 16 | TRBV28 | AGSPRQSRFYSNQPQH
- | TRBJ2-3 | 10 | TRBV2 | ASSALEGTQY
few | TRBJ2-1 | 12 | TRBV28 | ASTLGQGDNEQF
few | TRBJ2-7 | 17 | TRBV7-6 | ASSLVSIPGQGFGYEQY
few | TRBJ2-3 | 12 | TRBV28 | ASAAEPYTDTQY
few | TRBJ2-5 | 12 | TRBV30 | AWVRGVDKRTQY
- | TRBJ2-2 | 14 | TRBV5-1 | ASSLEPGAVGGELF
few | TRBJ2-1 | 10 | TRBV19 | ASTGLANEQF
- | TRBJ2-2 | 11 | TRBV27 | ASTSGGGGELF
many | TRBJ2-7 | 13 | TRBV12-3/TRBV12-4 | ASSKGSRSTYEQY
many | TRBJ2-7 | 11 | TRBV6-1 | ASTAGGEYEQY
many | TRBJ1-3 | 11 | TRBV7-9 | ASSLGAGNTIY
many | TRBJ2-1 | 14 | TRBV12-3/TRBV12-4 | ASSPRRLALFNEQF
few | TRBJ1-5 | 17 | TRBV4-1 | ASSRGPGQGTFSNQPQH
- | TRBJ2-1 | 14 | TRBV27 | ASSLSNGRLYNEQF
- | TRBJ2-2 | 15 | TRBV4-2 | ASTLGVAEMNTGELF
- | TRBJ2-7 | 11 | TRBV29-1 | SAGDRGSYEQY
- | TRBJ1-2 | 11 | TRBV5-6 | ASSPLPGAGYT
many | TRBJ2-3 | 13 | TRBV27 | ATQTKREATDTQY
- | TRBJ1-1 | 13 | TRBV5-1 | ASRPGQGPMTEAF
- | TRBJ2-1 | 12 | TRBV10-3 | AISESGGSGEQF
many | TRBJ2-5 | 13 | TRBV20-1 | SARSLADSQETQY
- | TRBJ1-2 | 13 | TRBV2 | ASSDLGTGGSGYT
many | TRBJ1-5 | 13 | TRBV7-2 | ASSLVAGSNQPQH
many | TRBJ2-7 | 12 | TRBV7-8 | ASSPRTSAYEQY
many | TRBJ2-1 | 15 | TRBV5-1 | ASSSGTSGSSYNEQF